Presented here are 19 T cell receptor beta chains from one specimen sequenced in a study of blood T cell repertoires in COVID-19. The data were produced by immunoSEQ multiplex PCR, yet TCRdb's version contains in-frame clones alone and is incomplete. The sample consists of over 300,000 clones, around nine tenths of them appearing once. Input material: PBMCs or T cells enriched from blood (not recorded which). The source of these receptors is a woman aged 25 to 45 who had recovered from COVID-19.

J is TRBJ2-4 and V is TRBV27; D uncertain. Between the trimmed V and J ends, which lost 2 bases and 5 bases, there was a span of 10 bases. Per the germline V gene, CDR1 is MNHEY and CDR2 is SMNVEV (reference sequence). This CDR3 has 14 amino acids. The CDR3 region is CASSLRGGENIQYF. The DNA of the CDR3 is TGTGCCAGCAGTTTACGCGGCGGAGAAAACATTCAGTACTTC.

V gene TRBV7-8 combines with J gene TRBJ1-1; weak D call: TRBD1 (5 bases). Trimming cost V 5 bases and J 1 base, with 11 bases left between them. The CDR3 has 14 residues. The germline CDR1 and CDR2 sequences are SGHVS and FQNEAQ. The CDR3 protein is CASSPDSPNTEAFF. CDR3 DNA: TGTGCCAGCAGCCCAGACAGCCCGAACACTGAAGCTTTCTTT.

This clone was seen more than once but under ten times. V is TRBV28 and J is TRBJ1-2; D remains ambiguous. Germline V gene sequence: CDR1 MDHEN, CDR2 SYDVKM. Trimming left V 8 bases short and J 4 bases short, with 8 bases between. The CDR3 sequence is 11 residues long. The CDR3 nucleotides are TGTGCCAGCCAGTCGGGCTATGGCTACACCTTC. Translated: CASQSGYGYTF.

J is TRBJ2-5 and V is TRBV9; 12 nucleotides agree with TRBD2. V dropped 3 bases and J dropped 1; count of bases not matched to a gene: 4. Germline CDR1 and CDR2: SGDLS and YYNGEE. The CDR3 extends over 16 amino acids. The CDR3 DNA reads as TGTGCCAGCAGCGAGGGGACTAGCGGGCCCCAAGAGACCCAGTACTTC. Protein product: CASSEGTSGPQETQYF. Complete variable domain (other parts from reference TRBV9 and TRBJ2-5): DSGVTQTPKHLITATGQRVTLRCSPRSGDLSVYWYQQSLDQGLQFLIQYYNGEERAKGNILERFSAQQFPDLHSELNLSSLELGDSALYFCASSEGTSGPQETQYFGPGTRLLVL.

The chain employs TRBV7-2 and TRBJ2-5; D possibly corresponds to TRBD2 (7 bases). The germline CDR1 and CDR2 sequences are SGHTA and FQGNSA. This CDR3 contains 12 residues. Trimming removed 2 bases at V and 9 bases at J, with 10 bases between. This CDR3 reads CASSLRGGAQYF. The CDR3 nucleotides read TGTGCCAGCAGCTTAAGGGGGGGGGCCCAGTACTTC.

The CDR3 coding sequence is TGCGCCAGCAGCCCCGGGATCAACACCGGGGAGCTGTTTTTT. Translated: CASSPGINTGELFF. The chain combines TRBV5-1 with TRBJ2-2, with a tentative D call TRBD2 (5 bases). CDR3 length: 14 amino acids. The germline V gene has CDR1 SGHRS and CDR2 YFSETQ. Trimming pared 4 bases from V and 2 bases from J, leaving 9 bases between.

V and J are TRBV19 and TRBJ1-2; 7 nucleotides agree with TRBD1. Per the germline V gene, CDR1 is LNHDA and CDR2 is SQIVND (reference sequence). The CDR3 has 12 residues. Trimming cost V 10 bases and J 5 bases; bases outside gene matches: 7. The chain's CDR3 is CAISDRIYGYTF. CDR3 DNA sequence: TGTGCCATTTCGGACAGGATATATGGCTACACCTTC. The entire variable domain, with the rest obtained from reference TRBV19 and TRBJ1-2, is as follows: DGGITQSPKYLFRKEGQNVTLSCEQNLNHDAMYWYRQDPGQGLRLIYYSQIVNDFQKGDIAEGYSVSREKKESFPLTVTSAQKNPTAFYLCAISDRIYGYTFGSGTRLTVV.

This clone was counted a few times. This rearrangement joins TRBV4-1 to TRBJ2-1; possibly TRBD2 for D (5 bases). V lost 0 bases, J lost 10 bases, and 16 bases lay in between. CDR1 MGHRA and CDR2 YSYEKL come from the germline V gene. The CDR3 consists of 15 residues. Here the CDR3 reads CASSQERVKRREQFF. The CDR3 DNA reads TGCGCCAGCAGCCAAGAGAGGGTGAAGCGCCGGGAGCAGTTCTTC.

The CDR3 DNA reads as TGCGCCAGCAGCTTGGGACAGGGGATGCATTCACCCCTCCACTTT. This codes for CASSLGQGMHSPLHF. The chain combines TRBV5-1 with TRBJ1-6, with TRBD1 identical over 8 bases. Germline-derived CDR1 and CDR2 are SGHRS and YFSETQ. This CDR3 is 15 amino acids long. V dropped 0 bases and J dropped 8; count of bases not matched to a gene: 4.

This clone was observed a single time. V and J are TRBV19 and TRBJ2-3; D is perhaps TRBD1 (5 bases). The CDR3 totals 14 residues. The V end lost 2 bases, the J end lost 1 base, and 7 bases lay between the germline ends. Germline V gives CDR1 LNHDA, CDR2 SQIVND (reference sequence). The CDR3 bases are TGTGCCAGTAGTATACAGGGCCGCACAGATACGCAGTATTTT. Protein sequence: CASSIQGRTDTQYF.

Turning to this clone: One junction end does not reproduce the germline sequence, and a read error may be involved. The J gene is TRBJ1-1, the V gene TRBV29-1; a weak D match, TRBD1 (6 bases). The germline V gene has CDR1 SQVTM and CDR2 ANQGSEA. This CDR3 comprises 14 residues. CDR3 loop: CSAGPGHPNSEAFF. The CDR3 nucleotides read TGCAGCGCGGGGCCGGGACACCCGAACTCTGAAGCTTTCTTT. Supplemented by reference TRBV29-1 and TRBJ1-1, the full variable domain reads SAVISQKPSRDICQRGTSLTIQCQVDSQVTMMFWYRQQPGQSLTLIATANQGSEATYESGFVIDKFPISRPNLTFSTLTVSNMSPEDSSIYLCSAGPGHPNSEAFFGQGTRLTVV.

The CDR3 reads CASSRTRDEQFF. The CDR3 DNA reads TGTGCCAGCTCACGGACAAGGGATGAGCAGTTCTTC. The chain is built from TRBV18 and TRBJ2-1; weak D call: TRBD1 (5 bases). V lost 4 bases and J 8 bases, leaving 9 bases between the germline ends. The germline gives CDR1 KGHSH, CDR2 LQKENI. This CDR3 has 12 residues.

This chain links TRBV6-5 with TRBJ1-5; TRBD1 matches at 8 bases. With 2 bases clipped from V and 7 bases from J, the junction kept 4 bases outside the gene matches. Germline-derived CDR1 and CDR2 are MNHEY and SVGAGI. The CDR3 is 14 residues long. CDR3 sequence reads: CASSYVRQGQPQHF. Here the CDR3 DNA reads TGTGCCAGCAGTTACGTCCGACAGGGGCAGCCCCAGCATTTT.

This clone was seen more than once but under ten times. The genes are TRBV3-1 (or the pseudogene TRBV3-2) and TRBJ2-1; 10 nucleotides align to TRBD2. In germline, CDR1 is LGHDT, CDR2 YNNKEL (reference sequence). The V gene end was trimmed by 2 bases and the J gene end by 4 bases; junction bases not matched to a gene: 11. The CDR3 has 18 amino acids. CDR3 region: CASSQFSAIAGGYNEQFF. CDR3 nucleotides: TGTGCCAGCAGCCAATTCAGCGCCATAGCGGGGGGTTACAATGAGCAGTTCTTC.

The chain has TRBV9 and TRBJ1-4; a possible D gene is TRBD1 (5 bases). The CDR3 contains 15 residues. Trimming took 1 base from V and 3 from J, leaving 10 bases between them. Germline V gene sequence: CDR1 SGDLS, CDR2 YYNGEE. The CDR3 bases are TGTGCCAGCAGCGTACACCAGGGTTCTAATGAAAAACTGTTTTTT. Protein sequence: CASSVHQGSNEKLFF.

The chain couples TRBV15 to TRBJ1-4, with D uncertain. Germline V lookup: CDR1 LNHNV, CDR2 YYDKDF (reference sequence). There are 13 residues in the CDR3. V lost 0 bases and J 12 bases, leaving 11 bases between the germline ends. The CDR3 protein is CATSRDNPGELFF. The DNA for the CDR3 is TGTGCCACCAGCAGAGACAACCCCGGAGAACTGTTTTTT.

The count of this clone is one. Other DNA variants within this sample encode the same CDR3. The chain couples TRBV9 to TRBJ1-2, with TRBD1 identical over 7 bases. Germline V lookup: CDR1 SGDLS, CDR2 YYNGEE. This CDR3 region has 15 residues. Trimming at V came to 4 bases and at J to 2 bases, leaving 8 bases not matched to a gene. The CDR3 nucleotides read TGTGCCAGCAGCCCATCCGGGACAGCCAACTATGGCTACACCTTC. This encodes CASSPSGTANYGYTF.

The chain uses TRBV7-6 and TRBJ1-4, with a tentative D call TRBD1 (6 bases). This CDR3 has 15 amino acids. Germline V gene data show CDR1 as SGHVS and CDR2 as FNYEAQ. The V end lost 0 bases, the J end lost 7 bases, and 12 bases lay between the germline ends. DNA for the CDR3: TGTGCCAGCAGCTTAGCGAGGGGAGGGGGTGAAAAACTGTTTTTT. The encoded protein is CASSLARGGGEKLFF.

The chain combines TRBV25-1 with TRBJ1-3, with TRBD1 as a possible D gene (6 bases). Germline V gene sequence: CDR1 MGHDK, CDR2 SYGVNS. The CDR3 extends over 15 amino acids. V lost 0 bases to trimming and J lost 2 bases, with 8 bases between them. The DNA of the CDR3 is TGTGCCAGCAGTGAATACAGGGGTGCTGGAAACACCATATATTTT. The encoded protein is CASSEYRGAGNTIYF.